A single sample gave rise to the 20 T cell receptor beta chains below, sequenced in a study of OX40 agonist ivuxolimab in advanced cancers. Profiled with immunoSEQ multiplex PCR; TCRdb holds only in-frame clones, not every one. Of 70,000 to 90,000 clones listed, around nine tenths are singletons. Sample: CD4+ or CD8+ T cells sorted from blood, taken in a trial of the OX40 agonist ivuxolimab. The receptor source for this set is an adult with an advanced solid tumor such as melanoma, head and neck, liver or kidney cancer.

The chain couples TRBV30 to TRBJ2-3, with 9 nucleotides matching TRBD2. Germline V gene data show CDR1 as GTSNPN and CDR2 as SVGIG (reference sequence). The CDR3 contains 15 residues. V shed 0 bases and J 4 bases; nucleotides not matched to a gene: 5. The CDR3 loop reads CAWSVLAGEADTQYF. Here the CDR3 DNA reads TGTGCCTGGAGTGTATTAGCGGGAGAGGCAGATACGCAGTATTTT.

The rearrangement joins TRBV6-4 to TRBJ1-1; D unresolved. Germline CDR1 MRHNA, CDR2 SNTAGT. Between the trimmed V and J ends, which lost 0 bases and 5 bases, there was a span of 19 bases. This CDR3 has 17 amino acids. Written as DNA, the CDR3 is TGTGCCAGCAGTGACTCGCGTTTCGCCGCAAGAAGGACTGAAGCTTTCTTT. Protein: CASSDSRFAARRTEAFF.

The chain recombines TRBV7-3 with TRBJ2-1, with 11 bases identical to TRBD2. This CDR3 is 15 amino acids long. Germline V gives CDR1 SGHTA, CDR2 FQGTGA. The V segment lost 5 bases and the J segment 6 bases; nucleotides outside the gene matches: 6. CDR3 sequence (DNA): TGTGCCAGCAGCCCCACTAGCGGGAGTACCAATGAGCAGTTCTTC. It translates to CASSPTSGSTNEQFF.

The chain is built from TRBV27 and TRBJ2-1; 12 positions agree with TRBD2. CDR3 length equals 15 residues. The J segment lost 4 bases and the V segment lost 7 bases, leaving 5 bases of the junction unmatched. Germline V gene data show CDR1 as MNHEY and CDR2 as SMNVEV (reference sequence). CDR3 amino acids: CASNQGLAGYNEQFF. The CDR3 region has the DNA TGTGCCAGCAACCAGGGACTAGCGGGTTACAATGAGCAGTTCTTC.

V usage is TRBV27 and J usage is TRBJ2-7; 10 positions agree with TRBD2. In germline, CDR1 is MNHEY, CDR2 SMNVEV (reference sequence). This CDR3 comprises 15 residues. The V and J ends lost 5 bases and 4 bases, in that order; junction bases with no gene match: 8. In nucleotides, the CDR3 is TGTGCCAGCAGTCCAACCGGACTAGCGGTATACGAGCAGTACTTC. It encodes CASSPTGLAVYEQYF.

This rearrangement joins TRBV19 to TRBJ2-5; 9 nucleotides match TRBD2. The germline CDR1 and CDR2 sequences are LNHDA and SQIVND (reference sequence). The CDR3 has 15 amino acids. The V segment lost 1 base and the J segment 1 base; nucleotides outside the gene matches: 1. CDR3 amino acids: CASSIAAGGQETQYF. CDR3 DNA: TGTGCCAGTAGTATAGCAGCGGGGGGCCAAGAGACCCAGTACTTC.

This clone occurred a few times. The chain recombines TRBV9 with TRBJ2-5; D might be TRBD1 or TRBD2, each matching 5 bases. Trimming took off 2 bases at V and 3 bases at J, with 14 bases between the two ends. The CDR3 contains 15 residues. Per germline, CDR1 SGDLS and CDR2 YYNGEE. The CDR3 spells CASSVRGTAEETQYF. DNA of the CDR3: TGTGCCAGCAGCGTGAGGGGCACGGCCGAAGAGACCCAGTACTTC.

The V and J genes are TRBV5-1 and TRBJ2-2; D call uncertain. The length of the CDR3 is 16 residues. Germline CDR1 reads SGHRS; CDR2 reads YFSETQ. Trimming pared 2 bases from V and 1 base from J, leaving 12 bases between. CDR3 in DNA: TGCGCCAGCAGCTTACGGTCACTACAGAACACCGGGGAGCTGTTTTTT. The encoded protein is CASSLRSLQNTGELFF.

This clone is a singleton in its sample. V usage is TRBV28 and J usage is TRBJ2-3; 14 nucleotides line up with TRBD2. The V segment lost 7 bases and the J segment 0 bases; nucleotides outside the gene matches: 9. This CDR3 spans 18 amino acids. Germline assignment: CDR1 MDHEN and CDR2 SYDVKM. This CDR3 is CASMTSGRAGSSTDTQYF. The CDR3 region has the DNA TGTGCCAGCATGACTAGCGGGAGGGCGGGTTCTAGCACAGATACGCAGTATTTT.

J is TRBJ2-7 and V is TRBV6-5; D is undetermined. Germline loops: CDR1 MNHEY, CDR2 SVGAGI. The CDR3 runs to 11 residues. Trimming left V 5 bases short and J 3 bases short, with 5 bases between. The chain's CDR3 is CASSGDYEQYF. CDR3 in DNA: TGTGCCAGCAGTGGAGACTACGAGCAGTACTTC.

This clone is a singleton in its sample. The chain links TRBV11-2 to TRBJ2-7, with 10 positions matching TRBD1. The CDR3 runs to 14 residues. The germline CDR1 and CDR2 sequences are SGHAT and FQNNGV. J gave up 2 bases and V 5 bases, and 3 bases lay outside the gene matches. The CDR3, as DNA: TGTGCCAGCAGCCCAGGGACAGGGGCCTACGAGCAGTACTTC. As protein: CASSPGTGAYEQYF.

The rearrangement joins TRBV7-3 to TRBJ2-5; 10 positions agree with TRBD1. This CDR3 has 16 residues. V was pared by 1 base and J by 4 bases, with 6 bases of the junction left unmatched. Germline V CDR1 and CDR2: SGHTA, FQGTGA. The CDR3 loop reads CASSLRGQGYSETQYF. The CDR3 DNA sequence: TGTGCCAGCAGCTTAAGGGGACAGGGGTATTCAGAGACCCAGTACTTC. Drawing the rest from reference TRBV7-3 and TRBJ2-5, the complete variable domain is GAGVSQTPSNKVTEKGKYVELRCDPISGHTALYWYRQSLGQGPEFLIYFQGTGAADDSGLPNDRFFAVRPEGSVSTLKIQRTERGDSAVYLCASSLRGQGYSETQYFGPGTRLLVL.

The chain links TRBV27 to TRBJ2-5; no reliable D call. CDR1 and CDR2 from the germline V gene are MNHEY and SMNVEV (reference sequence). The CDR3 runs 16 residues. V was shortened by 2 bases and J by 3 bases, with 16 bases between the two germline ends. The CDR3 here is CASSLQWSGVEETQYF. DNA of the CDR3: TGTGCCAGCAGTTTACAGTGGTCAGGTGTCGAAGAGACCCAGTACTTC.

As to this clone: Other nucleotide sequences in the sample specify the same CDR3. CDR3 in amino acids: CASSFSGSSYNEQFF. CDR3 nucleotides: TGCGCCAGCAGCTTCTCAGGGAGCTCCTACAATGAGCAGTTCTTC. The chain is built from TRBV5-1 and TRBJ2-1; the D gene could be TRBD1 or TRBD2 (5 bases each). Germline assignment: CDR1 SGHRS and CDR2 YFSETQ. V lost 2 bases and J lost 0, with 9 bases in between. CDR3 length: 15 residues.

V and J are TRBV12-5 and TRBJ2-1; the D is unclear. The V end was cut by 7 bases, the J end by 3 bases, with 19 bases between. The CDR3 sequence is 16 residues long. Germline V lookup: CDR1 LGHNT, CDR2 FRNRAP. This CDR3 reads CASAPIVSPNYNEQFF. In DNA form, the CDR3 reads TGTGCTAGTGCCCCTATTGTCTCCCCTAACTACAATGAGCAGTTCTTC.

This chain links TRBV18 with TRBJ1-2; D ambiguous. This CDR3 has 14 residues. V was shortened by 6 bases and J by 6 bases, with 17 bases between the two germline ends. Germline CDR1 reads KGHSH; CDR2 reads LQKENI. The CDR3 reads CASSQYSTEHGYTF. CDR3 bases: TGTGCCAGCTCCCAATATTCCACTGAACATGGCTACACCTTC. The full variable domain, with the rest looked up from reference TRBV18 and TRBJ1-2, is NAGVMQNPRHLVRRRGQEARLRCSPMKGHSHVYWYRQLPEEGLKFMVYLQKENIIDESGMPKERFSAEFPKEGPSILRIQQVVRGDSAAYFCASSQYSTEHGYTFGSGTRLTVV.

The chain carries TRBV2 and TRBJ2-5; D uncertain. The ends were cut back, 6 bases at V and 1 base at J, with 24 bases in the middle. CDR3 length equals 18 residues. Germline lookup yields CDR1 SNHLY and CDR2 FYNNEI. The CDR3 is CASSWTPIGANLQETQYF. CDR3 nucleotides: TGTGCCAGCAGCTGGACGCCAATCGGCGCTAACCTCCAAGAGACCCAGTACTTC.

V and J are TRBV7-9 and TRBJ1-5; a weak D match, TRBD1 (6 bases). The CDR3 is 13 amino acids. V was clipped by 6 bases and J by 6 bases, with 12 bases between them. Germline V lookup: CDR1 SEHNR, CDR2 FQNEAQ (reference sequence). The CDR3 loop reads CASRGGVGQPQHF. The CDR3 DNA reads TGTGCCAGCAGAGGGGGGGTTGGTCAGCCCCAGCATTTT.

The chain combines TRBV23-1 with TRBJ2-3; TRBD2 agrees at 10 bases. TRBV23-1 is an ORF; its function is uncertain. The CDR3 has 18 amino acids. Trimming removed 11 bases from V and 0 bases from J; junction bases left unmatched: 17. In DNA form, the CDR3 reads TGCGCCCCAAAAGCGGGAGGGAATCTATGGGGGAGCACAGATACGCAGTATTTT. Its translation: CAPKAGGNLWGSTDTQYF.

V and J are TRBV5-4 and TRBJ2-5, with D perhaps TRBD1 (5 bases). The J call is doubtful: the DNA matches TRBJ2-7 better. Germline loops: CDR1 SGHNT, CDR2 YYREEE (reference sequence). The CDR3 has 14 amino acids. CDR3: CASSPSPGTYEQYF. The CDR3 coding sequence is TGTGCCAGCAGCCCCTCCCCAGGGACCTACGAGCAGTACTTC.